This T cell receptor beta chain was recovered during a study of blood T cell repertoires in COVID-19. The V end was cut by 8 bases, the J end by 6 bases, with 16 bases between. The CDR3 runs to 13 residues. The germline V gene encodes CDR1 LNHDA and CDR2 SQIVND (reference sequence). This clone was observed once. Methods used by the authors: Amplification of reference gene primers provided the estimated nucleated cell counts. Some clones are missing from TCRdb's copy, which holds only in-frame ones; the method was immunoSEQ multiplex PCR. For V, J and clone size, that table is used; D and trimming come from the DNA. The data show around 200,000 clones, around 80% seen once.

This receptor was obtained from a man aged 35 to 55 with active or convalescent COVID-19. The source material was peripheral blood. V is TRBV19 and J is TRBJ1-2; perhaps TRBD1 as D (6 bases). The CDR3 nucleotides are TGTGCCAGTTTCGACAGGCCTCGAGATGGCTACACCTTC. It encodes CASFDRPRDGYTF.